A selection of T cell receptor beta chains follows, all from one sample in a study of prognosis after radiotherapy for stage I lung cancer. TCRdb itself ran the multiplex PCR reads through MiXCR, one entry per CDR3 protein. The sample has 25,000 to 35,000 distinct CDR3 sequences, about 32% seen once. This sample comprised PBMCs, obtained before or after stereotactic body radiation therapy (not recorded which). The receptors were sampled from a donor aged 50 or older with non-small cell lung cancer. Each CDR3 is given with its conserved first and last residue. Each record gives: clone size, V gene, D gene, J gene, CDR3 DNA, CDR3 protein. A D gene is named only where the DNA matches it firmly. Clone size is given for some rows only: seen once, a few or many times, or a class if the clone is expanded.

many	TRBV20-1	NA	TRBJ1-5	TGCAGTGCTAGGAACAGGGTACATCAGCCCCAGCATTTT	CSARNRVHQPQHF
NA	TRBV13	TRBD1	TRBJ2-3	TGTGCCAGCAGCACACAGGGGACCCGCACAGATACGCAGTATTTT	CASSTQGTRTDTQYF
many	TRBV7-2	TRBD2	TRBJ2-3	TGTGCCAGCACCTTGACTAGCGGGGATACGCAGTATTTT	CASTLTSGDTQYF
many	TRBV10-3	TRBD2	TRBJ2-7	TGTGCCACCAACCCCTTAGGGACTAGCGGGAGTGACGAGCAGTACTTC	CATNPLGTSGSDEQYF
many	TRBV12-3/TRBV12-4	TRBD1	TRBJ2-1	TGTGCCAGCAGTTTAGTGGGACAGGGGAACAATGAGCAGTTCTTC	CASSLVGQGNNEQFF
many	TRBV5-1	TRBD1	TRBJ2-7	TGCGCCAGCAGCTTGTGGACAGGAGAAAACGAGCAGTACTTC	CASSLWTGENEQYF
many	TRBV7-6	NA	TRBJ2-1	TGTGCCAGCAGCCCCGGGACTGAGCAGTTCTTC	CASSPGTEQFF
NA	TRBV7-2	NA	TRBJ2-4	TGTGCCAGCAGCCCCGGCACGGTCCGGGGCATTCAGTACTTC	CASSPGTVRGIQYF
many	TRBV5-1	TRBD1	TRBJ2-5	TGCGCCAGCAGCGACCGACAGGGTGGAGAGACCCAGTACTTC	CASSDRQGGETQYF
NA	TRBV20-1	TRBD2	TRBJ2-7	TGCAGTGCCCAGGCTCCTTCGGGAGGGGAGCAGTACTTC	CSAQAPSGGEQYF
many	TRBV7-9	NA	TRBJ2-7	TGTGCCAGCAGCTTAGCGCTGGGGGAAGGAGAGCAGTACTTC	CASSLALGEGEQYF
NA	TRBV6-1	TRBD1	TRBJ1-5	TGTGCCAGCAGTCCATCAGAACAGGGGTTGGGCCAGCCCCAGCATTTT	CASSPSEQGLGQPQHF
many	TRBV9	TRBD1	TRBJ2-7	TGTGCCAGCAGCGTAGAGGGACAGGGGGATACCTACGAGCAGTACTTC	CASSVEGQGDTYEQYF
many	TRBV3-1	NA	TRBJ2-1	TGTGCCAGCAGGGGGGGCGGGAGTATAAGTAAGCAGTTCTTC	CASRGGGSISKQFF
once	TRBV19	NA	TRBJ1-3	TGTGCCAGTAGTATATCGTCAACAGTGGCGGGAAACACCATATATTTT	CASSISSTVAGNTIYF
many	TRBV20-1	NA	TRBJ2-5	TGCAGTGCTAGAGATTCAATTCGACTAGAAGTAGAGACCCAGTACTTC	CSARDSIRLEVETQYF
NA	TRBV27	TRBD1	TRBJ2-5	TGTGCCAGCAGTTCCTCCGCACAGGGGGTTAGAGAGACCCAGTACTTC	CASSSSAQGVRETQYF
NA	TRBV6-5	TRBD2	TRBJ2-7	TGTGCCAGCAGTTCACACGCGAGCGGGAGGGCCTACGAGCAGTACTTC	CASSSHASGRAYEQYF
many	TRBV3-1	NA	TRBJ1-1	TGTGCCAGCAGCCAAGGAGGGGGCACTGAAGCTTTCTTT	CASSQGGGTEAFF
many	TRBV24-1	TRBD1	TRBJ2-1	TGTGCCACCAGTGATTTGCCGTCAGGGGGCTCTGGCAATGAGCAGTTCTTC	CATSDLPSGGSGNEQFF
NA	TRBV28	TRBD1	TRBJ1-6	TGTGCCAGCAGTTCCAGGGACAGCTCCTATAATTCACCCATCCACTTT	CASSSRDSSYNSPIHF
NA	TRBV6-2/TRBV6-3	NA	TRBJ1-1	TGTGCCAGCAGGCTGGACCGAATCTCCACTGAAGCTTTCTTT	CASRLDRISTEAFF
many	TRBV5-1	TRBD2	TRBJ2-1	TGCGCCAGCAGCTTGGTCTCCCTAGCGGGTTACAATGAGCAGTTCTTC	CASSLVSLAGYNEQFF
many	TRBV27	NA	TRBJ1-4	TGTGCCAGCAGTCTCGACCGAGGAAATGAAAAACTGTTTTTT	CASSLDRGNEKLFF
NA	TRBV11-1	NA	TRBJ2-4	TGTGCCAGCAGCCCCCTTTTGGGGAAGACCGACGACAAAAACATTCAGTACTTC	CASSPLLGKTDDKNIQYF
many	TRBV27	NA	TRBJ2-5	TGTGCCAGCAGTCCACTCCGGACGGGCCCGTGGGAGACCCAGTACTTC	CASSPLRTGPWETQYF
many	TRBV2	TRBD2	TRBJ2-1	TGTGCCAGCAGACTACTAGCGGGAGGAGGCGATGAGCAGTTCTTC	CASRLLAGGGDEQFF
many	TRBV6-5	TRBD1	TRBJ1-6	TGTGCCAGCAGTTACCCGACAGGGTATATGCCCGAGGTCCTCCACTTT	CASSYPTGYMPEVLHF
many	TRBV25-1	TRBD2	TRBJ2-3	TGTGCCAGCAGTGCTTACCCGCCGGGACTAGCGGGAGATACGCAGTATTTT	CASSAYPPGLAGDTQYF